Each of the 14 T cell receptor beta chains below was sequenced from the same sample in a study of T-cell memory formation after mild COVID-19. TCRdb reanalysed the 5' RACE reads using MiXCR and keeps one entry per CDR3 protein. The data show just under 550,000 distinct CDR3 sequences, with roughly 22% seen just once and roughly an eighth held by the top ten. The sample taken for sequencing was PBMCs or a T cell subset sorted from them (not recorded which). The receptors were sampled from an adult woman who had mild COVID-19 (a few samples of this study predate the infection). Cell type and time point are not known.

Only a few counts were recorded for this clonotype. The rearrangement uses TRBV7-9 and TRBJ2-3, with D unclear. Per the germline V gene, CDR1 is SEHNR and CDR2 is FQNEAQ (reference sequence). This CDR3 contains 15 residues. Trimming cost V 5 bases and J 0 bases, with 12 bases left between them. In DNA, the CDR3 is TGTGCCAGCAGCATAACCGACGGAAGCACAGATACGCAGTATTTT. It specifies CASSITDGSTDTQYF.

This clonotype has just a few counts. This chain's CDR3 is CSARDSEGTYEQYF. The CDR3 coding sequence is TGCAGTGCTAGAGATTCGGAGGGGACCTACGAGCAGTACTTC. The J gene is TRBJ2-7, the V gene TRBV20-1; tentatively, D is TRBD2 (6 bases). V was trimmed by 0 bases and J by 2 bases, leaving 11 bases between them. Germline V gives CDR1 DFQATT, CDR2 SNEGSKA (reference sequence). CDR3 length equals 14 residues.

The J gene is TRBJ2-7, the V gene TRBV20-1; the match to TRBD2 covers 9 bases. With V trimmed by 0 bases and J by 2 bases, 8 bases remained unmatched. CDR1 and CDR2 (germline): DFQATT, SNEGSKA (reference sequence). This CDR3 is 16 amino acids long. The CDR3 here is CSARDGAGGLPYEQYF. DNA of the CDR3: TGCAGTGCTAGAGATGGGGCGGGAGGGCTGCCCTACGAGCAGTACTTC.

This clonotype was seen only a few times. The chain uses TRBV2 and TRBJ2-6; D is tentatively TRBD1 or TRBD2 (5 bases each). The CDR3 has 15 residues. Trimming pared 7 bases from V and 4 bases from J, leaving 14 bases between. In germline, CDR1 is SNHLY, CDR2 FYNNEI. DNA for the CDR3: TGTGCCAGCACAACAAGAGGGACGGGGGCCAACGTCCTGACTTTC. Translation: CASTTRGTGANVLTF.

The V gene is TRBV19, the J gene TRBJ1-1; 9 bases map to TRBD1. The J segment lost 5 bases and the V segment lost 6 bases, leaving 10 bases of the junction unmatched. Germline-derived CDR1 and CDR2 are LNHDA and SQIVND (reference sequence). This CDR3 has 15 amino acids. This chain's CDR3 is CASSLGQGILTEAFF. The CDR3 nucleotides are TGTGCCAGTAGCCTCGGACAGGGGATTTTGACTGAAGCTTTCTTT.

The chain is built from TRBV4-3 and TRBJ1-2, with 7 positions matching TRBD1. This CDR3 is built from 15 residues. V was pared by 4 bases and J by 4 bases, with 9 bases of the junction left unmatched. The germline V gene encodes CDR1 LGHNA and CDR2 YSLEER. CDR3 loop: CASSLSGGVGYGYTF. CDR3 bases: TGCGCCAGCAGCCTTTCAGGGGGTGTAGGCTATGGCTACACCTTC.

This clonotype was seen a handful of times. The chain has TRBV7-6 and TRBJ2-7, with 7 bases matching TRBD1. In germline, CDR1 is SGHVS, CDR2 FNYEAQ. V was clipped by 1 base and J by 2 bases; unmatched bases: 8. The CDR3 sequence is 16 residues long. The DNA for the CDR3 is TGTGCCAGCAGCTTAGGGGGTCGGGACAGCGCCTACGAGCAGTACTTC. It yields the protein CASSLGGRDSAYEQYF.

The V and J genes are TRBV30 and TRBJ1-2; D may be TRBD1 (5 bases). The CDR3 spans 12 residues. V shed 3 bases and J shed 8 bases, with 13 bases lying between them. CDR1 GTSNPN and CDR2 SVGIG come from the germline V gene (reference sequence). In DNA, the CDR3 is TGTGCCTGGAGCGCCGGGGCGAAGGGCTACACCTTC. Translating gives CAWSAGAKGYTF.

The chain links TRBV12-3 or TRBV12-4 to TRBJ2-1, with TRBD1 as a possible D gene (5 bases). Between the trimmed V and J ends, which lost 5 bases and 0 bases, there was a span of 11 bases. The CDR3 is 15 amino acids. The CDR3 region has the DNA TGTGCCAGCAGTACTGGACAAGGCTCCTACAATGAGCAGTTCTTC. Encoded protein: CASSTGQGSYNEQFF.

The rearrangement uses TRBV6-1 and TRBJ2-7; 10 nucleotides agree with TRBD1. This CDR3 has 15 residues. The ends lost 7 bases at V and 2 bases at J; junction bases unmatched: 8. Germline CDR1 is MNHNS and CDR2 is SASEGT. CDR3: CASTRDRGSTYEQYF. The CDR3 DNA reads TGTGCCAGCACAAGGGACAGGGGTTCTACCTACGAGCAGTACTTC.

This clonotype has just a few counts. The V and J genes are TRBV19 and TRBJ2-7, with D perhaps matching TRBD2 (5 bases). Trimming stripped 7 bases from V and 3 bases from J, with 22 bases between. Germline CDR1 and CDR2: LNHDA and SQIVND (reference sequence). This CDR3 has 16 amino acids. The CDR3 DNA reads TGTGCCAGTACCCCTCGGTCAAGCGGAGATTTCTACGAGCAGTACTTC. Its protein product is CASTPRSSGDFYEQYF.

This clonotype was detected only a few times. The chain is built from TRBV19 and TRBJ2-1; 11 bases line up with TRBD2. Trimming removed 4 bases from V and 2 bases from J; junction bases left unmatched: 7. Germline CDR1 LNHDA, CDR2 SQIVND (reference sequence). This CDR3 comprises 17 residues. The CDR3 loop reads CASSRLETSGAYNEQFF. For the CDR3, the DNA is TGTGCCAGTAGTAGACTCGAGACTAGCGGGGCCTACAATGAGCAGTTCTTC.

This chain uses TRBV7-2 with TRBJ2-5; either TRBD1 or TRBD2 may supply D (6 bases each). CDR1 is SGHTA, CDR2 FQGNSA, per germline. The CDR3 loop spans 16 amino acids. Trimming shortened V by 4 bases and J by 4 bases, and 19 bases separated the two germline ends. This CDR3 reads CASSSGAGVRGETQYF. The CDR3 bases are TGTGCCAGCAGCTCGGGGGCTGGGGTTAGAGGAGAGACCCAGTACTTC.

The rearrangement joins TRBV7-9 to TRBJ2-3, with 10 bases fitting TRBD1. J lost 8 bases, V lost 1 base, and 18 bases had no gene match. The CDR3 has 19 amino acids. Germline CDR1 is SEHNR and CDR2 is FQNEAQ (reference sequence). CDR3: CASSLERVLGQGSHGTQYF. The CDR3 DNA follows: TGTGCCAGCAGCTTAGAGAGGGTGTTGGGACAGGGGAGCCACGGTACGCAGTATTTT.